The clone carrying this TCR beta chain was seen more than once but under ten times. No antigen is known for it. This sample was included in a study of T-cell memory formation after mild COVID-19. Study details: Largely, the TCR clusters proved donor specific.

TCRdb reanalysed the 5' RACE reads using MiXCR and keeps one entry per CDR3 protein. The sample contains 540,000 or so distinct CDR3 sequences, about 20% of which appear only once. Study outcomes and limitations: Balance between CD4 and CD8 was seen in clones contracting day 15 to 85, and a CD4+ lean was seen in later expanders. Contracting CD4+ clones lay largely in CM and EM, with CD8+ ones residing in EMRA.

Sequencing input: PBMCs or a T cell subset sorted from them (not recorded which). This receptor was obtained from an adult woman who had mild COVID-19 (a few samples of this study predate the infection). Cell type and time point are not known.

CDR3 in amino acids: CASSYSMGTGSTDTQYF. CDR3 DNA: TGTGCCAGCAGTTACTCGATGGGGACAGGCAGCACAGATACGCAGTATTTT. V gene TRBV6-6 combines with J gene TRBJ2-3, with 8 bases that match TRBD1. The CDR3 has 17 amino acids. Germline V gene lookup returns CDR1 MNHNY and CDR2 SVGAGI (reference sequence). The V segment lost 0 bases and the J segment 0 bases; nucleotides outside the gene matches: 5.